The next 12 T cell receptor beta chains were all read from a single sample in a study of blood T cell repertoires in COVID-19. Libraries were prepared by immunoSEQ multiplex PCR; TCRdb keeps only in-frame clonotypes and omits some of them. The sample consists of 150,000 or so clones, around four fifths of them appearing once. Sequenced sample: peripheral blood. These receptors all stem from a woman in her 40s with active or convalescent COVID-19.

The rearrangement joins TRBV5-6 to TRBJ2-3, with TRBD1 identical over 12 bases. The CDR3 runs 17 residues. The germline gives CDR1 SGHDT, CDR2 YYEEEE. J gave up 5 bases and V 2 bases, and 9 bases lay outside the gene matches. The CDR3 region is CASSLKTGQGAGDTQYF. In DNA, the CDR3 is TGTGCCAGCAGCTTAAAAACGGGACAGGGGGCAGGAGATACGCAGTATTTT.

The chain carries TRBV2 and TRBJ2-7; possibly TRBD2 for D (6 bases). V lost 4 bases to trimming and J lost 5 bases, with 12 bases between them. In germline, CDR1 is SNHLY, CDR2 FYNNEI. The CDR3 totals 13 residues. CDR3 protein: CASSAGRWDEQYF. CDR3 nucleotide sequence: TGTGCCAGCAGTGCTGGGAGGTGGGACGAGCAGTACTTC.

The chain is built from TRBV28 and TRBJ1-2; 10 positions agree with TRBD1. CDR1 is MDHEN and CDR2 is SYDVKM in the germline V gene. Losses at the gene ends were 6 bases for V and 3 bases for J; bases not matched to a gene: 1. This CDR3 has 13 amino acids. Written as DNA, the CDR3 is TGTGCCAGCAGGACAGGGGGCGACTATGGCTACACCTTC. Its protein product is CASRTGGDYGYTF.

The chain combines TRBV7-9 with TRBJ2-7, with 8 bases matching TRBD1. Germline V gene data show CDR1 as SEHNR and CDR2 as FQNEAQ (reference sequence). V shed 5 bases and J 7 bases; nucleotides not matched to a gene: 10. This CDR3 region has 14 residues. This CDR3 is CASSIGQGSWEQYF. For the CDR3, the DNA is TGTGCCAGCAGCATTGGACAGGGATCGTGGGAGCAGTACTTC.

This clone was observed a handful of times. The chain carries TRBV9 and TRBJ2-7, with a tentative D call TRBD2 (6 bases). The V gene lost 4 bases and the J gene lost 2 bases, with 10 bases spanning the gap. The CDR3 runs to 13 residues. In germline, CDR1 is SGDLS, CDR2 YYNGEE. For the CDR3, the DNA is TGTGCCAGCAGCCCCGGGACTCCCTACGAGCAGTACTTC. It codes for CASSPGTPYEQYF. Full variable domain (rest looked up from reference TRBV9 and TRBJ2-7): DSGVTQTPKHLITATGQRVTLRCSPRSGDLSVYWYQQSLDQGLQFLIQYYNGEERAKGNILERFSAQQFPDLHSELNLSSLELGDSALYFCASSPGTPYEQYFGPGTRLTVT.

The chain employs TRBV5-4 and TRBJ1-6; no firm D call. The V end was cut by 4 bases, the J end by 0 bases, with 11 bases between. Germline V CDR1 and CDR2: SGHNT, YYREEE (reference sequence). The CDR3 consists of 16 residues. The CDR3, as DNA: TGTGCCAGCAGCATGGGTGCCAGCTCCTATAATTCACCCCTCCACTTT. It specifies CASSMGASSYNSPLHF.

The CDR3 DNA reads as TGTGCCAGTAGTATGGGGCGGAGTTGGAGCAATCAGCCCCAGCATTTT. This encodes CASSMGRSWSNQPQHF. This chain connects TRBV19 to TRBJ1-5; TRBD1 is a possible D gene (5 bases). The germline gives CDR1 LNHDA, CDR2 SQIVND (reference sequence). Deletions cut 3 bases from V and 1 base from J, with 13 bases between. CDR3 size: 16 residues.

The J gene is TRBJ2-7, the V gene TRBV23-1; perhaps TRBD1 as D (6 bases). TRBV23-1 belongs to the ORF category, with a function that is uncertain. Between the trimmed V and J ends, which lost 1 base and 1 base, there was a span of 26 bases. This CDR3 has 20 residues. The CDR3 region has the DNA TGCGCCAGCAGTCAATGGGTAAGGGGTTTGAAGGACAGCCTTTCCTACGAGCAGTACTTC. It is translated as CASSQWVRGLKDSLSYEQYF.

V gene TRBV7-6 combines with J gene TRBJ2-7, with 7 bases aligning to TRBD1. The ends lost 1 base at V and 4 bases at J; junction bases unmatched: 7. The CDR3 spans 15 residues. Germline CDR1 is SGHVS and CDR2 is FNYEAQ. The CDR3 region has the DNA TGTGCCAGCAGCTTAGAGGTGTCAGGGGGTTACGAGCAGTACTTC. Protein product: CASSLEVSGGYEQYF.

The chain has TRBV9 and TRBJ2-1; TRBD1 matches at 8 bases. The V and J ends lost 4 bases and 0 bases, in that order; junction bases with no gene match: 6. This CDR3 is built from 16 residues. Germline V gene lookup returns CDR1 SGDLS and CDR2 YYNGEE. The CDR3 DNA sequence: TGTGCCAGCAGCCCCCGACAGGGGATCTCCTACAATGAGCAGTTCTTC. This sequence encodes CASSPRQGISYNEQFF.

The chain joins TRBV7-9 to TRBJ2-1; TRBD1 matches 7 bases. Germline CDR1 is SEHNR and CDR2 is FQNEAQ (reference sequence). This CDR3 spans 13 amino acids. J was trimmed by 7 bases and V by 5 bases; bases with no gene match: 5. CDR3 nucleotides: TGTGCCAGCAGCGCCGAGGGGGCAAATGAGCAGTTCTTC. Its protein product is CASSAEGANEQFF.

The J gene is TRBJ1-2, the V gene TRBV19, with D tentatively TRBD1 (5 bases). This CDR3 is 15 amino acids long. Germline V gives CDR1 LNHDA, CDR2 SQIVND (reference sequence). Trimming took off 3 bases at V and 1 base at J, with 12 bases between the two ends. CDR3 coding DNA: TGTGCCAGTAGTATTTTGGGGCGCCGTAACTATGGCTACACCTTC. Amino acids: CASSILGRRNYGYTF.